This T cell receptor beta chain was sequenced for a study of lymphopenia after photon versus proton radiotherapy. Broader study findings: After lymphocyte nadir, photon-treated repertoires showed oligoclonal expansion, especially CD8+ Temra. Photon-treated patients lost naive T cells and TCR diversity; proton-treated stayed stable. A bigger post-nadir fall in TCR diversity correlated inversely with survival time in deceased patients. Survival link was tested only in deceased patients; proton benefit remains a possibility.

Trimming cost V 1 base and J 5 bases, with 14 bases left between them. The CDR3 length is 15 residues. CDR1 is LGHNA, CDR2 YSLEER, per germline. On this clone itself: Its antigen is as yet unknown.

TCRdb keeps only in-frame clones here, not all; method: immunoSEQ multiplex PCR. The sample holds about 25,000 clones, roughly four fifths seen once. The sequence derives from a woman aged 50 to 60 with pancreatic cancer. Source: peripheral blood, taken from a patient treated with photon-based radiotherapy. The chain couples TRBV4-3 to TRBJ1-1, with a tentative D call TRBD1 (5 bases). The CDR3 is CASSQGGRGETEAFF. CDR3 in DNA: TGCGCCAGCAGCCAAGGCGGACGGGGGGAGACTGAAGCTTTCTTT.